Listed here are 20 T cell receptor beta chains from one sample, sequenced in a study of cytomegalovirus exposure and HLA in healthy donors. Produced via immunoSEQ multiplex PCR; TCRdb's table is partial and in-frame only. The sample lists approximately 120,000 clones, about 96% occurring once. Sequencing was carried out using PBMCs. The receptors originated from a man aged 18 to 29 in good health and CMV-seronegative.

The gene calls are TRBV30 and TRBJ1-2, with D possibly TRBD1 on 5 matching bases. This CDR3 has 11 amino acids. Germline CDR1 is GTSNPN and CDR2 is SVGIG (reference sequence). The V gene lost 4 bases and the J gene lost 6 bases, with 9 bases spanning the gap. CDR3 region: CAWNFRDGYTF. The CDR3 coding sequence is TGTGCCTGGAATTTCAGGGATGGCTACACCTTC.

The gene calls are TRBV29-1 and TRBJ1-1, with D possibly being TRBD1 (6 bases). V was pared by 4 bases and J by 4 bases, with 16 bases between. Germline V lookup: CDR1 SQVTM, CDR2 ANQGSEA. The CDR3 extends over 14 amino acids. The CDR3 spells CSVVATTGSTEAFF. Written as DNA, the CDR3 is TGCAGCGTTGTAGCCACGACAGGCAGCACTGAAGCTTTCTTT.

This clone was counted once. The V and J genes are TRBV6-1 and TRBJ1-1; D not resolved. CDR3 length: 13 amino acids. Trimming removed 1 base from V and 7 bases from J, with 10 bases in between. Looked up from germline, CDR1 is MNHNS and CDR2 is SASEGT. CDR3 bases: TGTGCCAGCAGTGAAGTACGAGAGTTTGAAGCTTTCTTT. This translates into CASSEVREFEAFF.

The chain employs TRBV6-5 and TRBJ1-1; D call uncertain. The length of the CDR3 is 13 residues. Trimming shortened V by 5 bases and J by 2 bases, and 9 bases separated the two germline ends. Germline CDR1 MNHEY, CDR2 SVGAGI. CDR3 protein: CASSTPKNTEAFF. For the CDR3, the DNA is TGTGCCAGCAGTACACCCAAAAACACTGAAGCTTTCTTT.

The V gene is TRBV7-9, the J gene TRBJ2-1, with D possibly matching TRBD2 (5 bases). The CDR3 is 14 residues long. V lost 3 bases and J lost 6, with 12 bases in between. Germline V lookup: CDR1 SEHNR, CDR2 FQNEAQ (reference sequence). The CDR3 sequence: CASSLEDPSNEQFF. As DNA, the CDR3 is TGTGCCAGCAGCTTGGAGGACCCTTCCAATGAGCAGTTCTTC. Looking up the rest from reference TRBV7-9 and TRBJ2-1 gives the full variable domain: DTGVSQNPRHKITKRGQNVTFRCDPISEHNRLYWYRQTLGQGPEFLTYFQNEAQLEKSRLLSDRFSAERPKGSFSTLEIQRTEQGDSAMYLCASSLEDPSNEQFFGPGTRLTVL.

The CDR3 coding sequence is TGTGCCAGTAGCCGGAGGGTAAGTCAGCCCCAGCATTTT. Translated, it gives CASSRRVSQPQHF. J is TRBJ1-5 and V is TRBV19, with D hard to call. This CDR3 contains 13 residues. CDR1 and CDR2 from the germline V gene are LNHDA and SQIVND (reference sequence). V dropped 6 bases and J dropped 6 bases, with 12 bases sitting between them.

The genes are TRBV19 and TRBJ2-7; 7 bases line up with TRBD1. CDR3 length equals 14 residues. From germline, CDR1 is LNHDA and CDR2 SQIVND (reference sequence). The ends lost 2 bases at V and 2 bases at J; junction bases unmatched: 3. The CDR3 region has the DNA TGTGCCAGTAGTATAACAGGGGCCACCTACGAGCAGTACTTC. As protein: CASSITGATYEQYF.

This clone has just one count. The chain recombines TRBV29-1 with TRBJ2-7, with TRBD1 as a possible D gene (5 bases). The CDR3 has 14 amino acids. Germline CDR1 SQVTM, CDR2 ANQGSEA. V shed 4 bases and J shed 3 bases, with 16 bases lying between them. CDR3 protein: CSVVLGQSLYEQYF. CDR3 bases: TGCAGCGTTGTTCTGGGGCAGTCTCTCTACGAGCAGTACTTC.

CDR3 sequence (DNA): TGTGCCAGCAGTAACGACAGGGGCGCGTACAATGAGCAGTTCTTC. This encodes CASSNDRGAYNEQFF. The chain joins TRBV6-5 to TRBJ2-1; the match to TRBD1 covers 8 bases. The junction had 7 bases not matched to a gene; V was cut back by 5 bases and J by 4 bases. The CDR3 length is 15 residues. Germline CDR1 is MNHEY and CDR2 is SVGAGI.

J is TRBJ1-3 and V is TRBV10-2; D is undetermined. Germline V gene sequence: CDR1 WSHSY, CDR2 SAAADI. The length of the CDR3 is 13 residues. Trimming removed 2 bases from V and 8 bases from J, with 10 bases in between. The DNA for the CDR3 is TGCGCCAGCAGTGAGGCTTCACGGGACACCATATATTTT. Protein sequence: CASSEASRDTIYF.

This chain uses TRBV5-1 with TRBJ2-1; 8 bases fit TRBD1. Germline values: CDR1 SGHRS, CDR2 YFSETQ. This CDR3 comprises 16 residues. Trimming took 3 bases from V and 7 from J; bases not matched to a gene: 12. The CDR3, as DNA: TGCGCCAGCAGCTACTATCAGGGGGCAGCGGAGAATGAGCAGTTCTTC. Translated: CASSYYQGAAENEQFF.

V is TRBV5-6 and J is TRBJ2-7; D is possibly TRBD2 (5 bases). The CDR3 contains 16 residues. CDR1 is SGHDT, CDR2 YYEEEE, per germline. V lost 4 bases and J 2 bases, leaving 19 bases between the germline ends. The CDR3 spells CASSPGRVTGTYEQYF. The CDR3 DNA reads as TGTGCCAGCAGCCCGGGCCGGGTAACGGGGACCTACGAGCAGTACTTC.

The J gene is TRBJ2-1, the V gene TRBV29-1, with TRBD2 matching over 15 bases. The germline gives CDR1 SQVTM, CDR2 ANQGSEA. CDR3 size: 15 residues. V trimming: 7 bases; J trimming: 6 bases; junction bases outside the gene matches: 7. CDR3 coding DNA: TGCAGCGGGCGGACTAGCGGGAGGGCGCTCAATGAGCAGTTCTTC. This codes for CSGRTSGRALNEQFF.

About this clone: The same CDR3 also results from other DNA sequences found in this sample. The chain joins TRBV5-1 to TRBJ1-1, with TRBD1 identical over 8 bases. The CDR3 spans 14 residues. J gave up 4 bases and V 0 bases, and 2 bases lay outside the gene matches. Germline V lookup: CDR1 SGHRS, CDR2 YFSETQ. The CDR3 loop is CASSLDTGGTEAFF. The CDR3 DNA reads TGCGCCAGCAGCTTGGACACAGGGGGCACTGAAGCTTTCTTT. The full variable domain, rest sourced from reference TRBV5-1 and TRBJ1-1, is KAGVTQTPRYLIKTRGQQVTLSCSPISGHRSVSWYQQTPGQGLQFLFEYFSETQRNKGNFPGRFSGRQFSNSRSEMNVSTLELGDSALYLCASSLDTGGTEAFFGQGTRLTVV.

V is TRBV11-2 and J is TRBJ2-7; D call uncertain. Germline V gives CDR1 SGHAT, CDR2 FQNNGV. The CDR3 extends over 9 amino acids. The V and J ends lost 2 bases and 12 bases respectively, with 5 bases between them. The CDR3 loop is CASSLWPYF. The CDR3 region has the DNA TGTGCCAGCAGCTTATGGCCGTACTTC.

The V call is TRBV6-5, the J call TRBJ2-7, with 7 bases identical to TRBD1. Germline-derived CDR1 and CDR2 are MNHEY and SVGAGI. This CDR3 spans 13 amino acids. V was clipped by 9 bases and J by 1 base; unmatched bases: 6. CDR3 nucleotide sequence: TGTGCCAGTAATGACAGGGTATCCTACGAGCAGTACTTC. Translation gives CASNDRVSYEQYF.

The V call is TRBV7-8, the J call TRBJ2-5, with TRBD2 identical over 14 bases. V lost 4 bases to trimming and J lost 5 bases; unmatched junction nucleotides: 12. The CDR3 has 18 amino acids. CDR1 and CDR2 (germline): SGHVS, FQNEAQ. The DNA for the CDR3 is TGTGCCAGCAGCTCCCCCTTGGGACTAGCGGGAGTAAGGGAGACCCAGTACTTC. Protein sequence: CASSSPLGLAGVRETQYF.

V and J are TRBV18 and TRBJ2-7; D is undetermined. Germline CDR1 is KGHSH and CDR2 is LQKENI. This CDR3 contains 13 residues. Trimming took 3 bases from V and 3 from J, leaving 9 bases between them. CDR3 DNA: TGTGCCAGCTCACCGTCGGGTAACTACGAGCAGTACTTC. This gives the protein CASSPSGNYEQYF.

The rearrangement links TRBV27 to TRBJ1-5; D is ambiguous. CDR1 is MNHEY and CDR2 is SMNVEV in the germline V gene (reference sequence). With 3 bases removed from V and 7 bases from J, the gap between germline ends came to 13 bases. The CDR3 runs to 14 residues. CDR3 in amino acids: CASSFAASGQPQHF. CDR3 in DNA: TGTGCCAGCAGTTTCGCCGCGTCGGGGCAGCCCCAGCATTTT.

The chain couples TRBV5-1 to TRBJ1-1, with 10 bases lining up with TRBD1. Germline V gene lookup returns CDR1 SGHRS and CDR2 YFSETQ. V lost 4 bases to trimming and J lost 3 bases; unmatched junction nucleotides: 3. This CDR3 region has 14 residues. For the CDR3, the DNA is TGCGCCAGCAGCCCGGACAGGGGGTACACTGAAGCTTTCTTT. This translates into CASSPDRGYTEAFF.